Sequencing of this TCR beta chain was carried out in a study of cytomegalovirus exposure and HLA in healthy donors. The overall study: The roughly 110 validation repertoires were produced on the same platform as the 550 to 750 repertoires of the first cohort. This was reported in a later analysis. Overall study findings and caveats: A few of the chains that were CMV-associated were confirmed in vitro to be specific for CMV antigens. The study designated 150 to 200 TCR beta chains cytomegalovirus-associated.

As regards this clone: The antigen is undetermined.

Profiling relied on immunoSEQ multiplex PCR, and the TCRdb table lists in-frame clones only, not all of them. This table holds some 140,000 clones, 86% found once. CDR1 is SQVTM, CDR2 ANQGSEA, per germline. CDR3 length equals 11 residues. V gave up 5 bases and J gave up 9 bases; unmatched junction bases: 4. This sequence was found in a man between 18 and 35 years old in good health and CMV-seropositive. The sample was PBMCs. The chain couples TRBV29-1 to TRBJ1-1; 9 positions agree with TRBD1. The CDR3 sequence is CSVPYRGQAFF. The DNA of the CDR3 is TGCAGCGTTCCTTACAGGGGGCAAGCTTTCTTT.